The T cell receptor (beta chain) described here comes from a study of OX40 agonist ivuxolimab in advanced cancers. Study-wide findings and caveats: Compared with CD4+, CD8+ T cells on average had more expanded clones. There were also nonresponders showing low normalized T-cell clonal expansion.

This CDR3 is 13 amino acids long. Germline loops: CDR1 LNHDA, CDR2 SQIVND (reference sequence). The ends were cut back, 7 bases at V and 5 bases at J, with 12 bases in the middle. Concerning this clone: What it binds is not known.

Clones were sequenced by immunoSEQ multiplex PCR, and TCRdb holds only the in-frame ones, with some missing. The sample records 20,000 or so clones, around 80% being singletons. The chain carries TRBV19 and TRBJ1-5, with a possible D match to TRBD1 (5 bases). This receptor was obtained from an adult with an advanced solid tumor such as melanoma, head and neck, liver or kidney cancer. The sample in question was CD4+ or CD8+ T cells sorted from blood, obtained in a trial of the OX40 agonist ivuxolimab. Here the CDR3 reads CASTPDTDQPQHF. In nucleotides, the CDR3 is TGTGCCAGTACCCCGGACACCGATCAGCCCCAGCATTTT.